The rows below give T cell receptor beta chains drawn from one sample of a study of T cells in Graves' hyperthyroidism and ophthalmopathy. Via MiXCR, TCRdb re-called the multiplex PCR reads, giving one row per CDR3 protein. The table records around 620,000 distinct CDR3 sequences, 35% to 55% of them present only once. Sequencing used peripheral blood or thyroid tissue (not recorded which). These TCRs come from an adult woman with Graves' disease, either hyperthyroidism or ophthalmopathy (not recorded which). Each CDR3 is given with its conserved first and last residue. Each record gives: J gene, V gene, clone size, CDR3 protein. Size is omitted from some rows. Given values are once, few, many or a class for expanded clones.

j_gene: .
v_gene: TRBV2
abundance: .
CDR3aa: CASLGRSNEQFF

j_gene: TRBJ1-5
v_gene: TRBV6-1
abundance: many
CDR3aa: CASSPFFPVGNQPQHF

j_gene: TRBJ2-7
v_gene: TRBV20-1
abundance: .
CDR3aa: CSARGGTGTYEQYF

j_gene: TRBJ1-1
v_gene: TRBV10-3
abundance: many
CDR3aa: CAISEYTGSTEAFF

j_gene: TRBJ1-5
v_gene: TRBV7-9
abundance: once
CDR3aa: CASSLTGTSGIPQHF

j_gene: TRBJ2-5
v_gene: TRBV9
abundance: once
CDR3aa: CASSVGAGEETQYF

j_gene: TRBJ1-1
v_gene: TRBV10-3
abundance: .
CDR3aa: CASTPGTMRTEAFF

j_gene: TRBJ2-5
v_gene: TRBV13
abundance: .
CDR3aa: CASTNPGTTETQYF

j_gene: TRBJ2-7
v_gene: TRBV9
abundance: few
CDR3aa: CASSAGGLLEAAGQYF

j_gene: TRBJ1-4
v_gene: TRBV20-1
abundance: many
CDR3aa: CSATLGDRGYEKLFF

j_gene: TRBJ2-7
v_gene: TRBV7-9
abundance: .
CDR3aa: CASSLTGGAGYEQYF

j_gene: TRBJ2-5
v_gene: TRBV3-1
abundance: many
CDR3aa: CASSLRGTGIETQYF

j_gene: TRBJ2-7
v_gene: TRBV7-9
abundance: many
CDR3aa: CASSSIEGAAYEQYF

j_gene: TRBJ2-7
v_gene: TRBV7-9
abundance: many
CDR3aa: CASSKRENYEQYF

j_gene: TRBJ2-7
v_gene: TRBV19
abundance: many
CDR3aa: CASTKTPAGGEQYF

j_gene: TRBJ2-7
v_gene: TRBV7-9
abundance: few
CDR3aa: CASSPSPGGDSYEQYF

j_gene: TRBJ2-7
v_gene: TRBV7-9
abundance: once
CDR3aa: CASSLVFSHEQYF

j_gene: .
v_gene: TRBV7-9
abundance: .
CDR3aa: CASSLAADTQHF

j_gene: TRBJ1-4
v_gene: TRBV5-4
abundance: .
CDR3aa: CASSSEEGEKLFF

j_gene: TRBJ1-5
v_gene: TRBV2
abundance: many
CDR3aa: CASSEGGTGLYSNQPQHF

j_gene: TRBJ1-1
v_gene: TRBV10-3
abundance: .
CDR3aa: CAISEAEAGNTEAFF

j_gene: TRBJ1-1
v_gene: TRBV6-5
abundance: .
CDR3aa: CASSLTGFSAEAFF

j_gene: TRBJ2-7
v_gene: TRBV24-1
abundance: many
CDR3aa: CATSDWTGEYF

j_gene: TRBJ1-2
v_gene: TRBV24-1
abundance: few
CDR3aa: CATSDLDGTYGYTF

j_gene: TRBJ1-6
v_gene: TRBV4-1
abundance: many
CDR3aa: CASSQVLWSPLHF

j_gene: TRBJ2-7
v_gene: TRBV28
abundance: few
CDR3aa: CASSKGGTVGVEQYF

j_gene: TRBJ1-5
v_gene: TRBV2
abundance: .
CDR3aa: CASSDGMRQQPQHF

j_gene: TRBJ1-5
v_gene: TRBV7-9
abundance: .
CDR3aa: CASSSVKRGQPQHF